Following are 2 T cell receptor beta chains from one sample sequenced in a study of T cell responses to AZD1222 COVID-19 vaccine. Using immunoSEQ multiplex PCR, the repertoire was profiled, and TCRdb retains in-frame clones only, with some absent. The sample yields some 92,000 clones, approximately 90% seen once. The starting material was peripheral blood, obtained on day 0 of AZD1222 vaccination. The origin of the receptors is an adult in good health.

The chain links TRBV9 to TRBJ2-1; 7 nucleotides align to TRBD2. V was clipped by 3 bases and J by 7 bases; unmatched bases: 10. CDR1 and CDR2 (germline): SGDLS, YYNGEE. This CDR3 is 15 amino acids long. CDR3 in amino acids: CASSAGGREKNEQFF. CDR3 DNA: TGTGCCAGCAGCGCCGGTGGGAGGGAAAAAAATGAGCAGTTCTTC. The full variable domain, with the rest looked up from reference TRBV9 and TRBJ2-1, is DSGVTQTPKHLITATGQRVTLRCSPRSGDLSVYWYQQSLDQGLQFLIQYYNGEERAKGNILERFSAQQFPDLHSELNLSSLELGDSALYFCASSAGGREKNEQFFGPGTRLTVL.

The rearrangement uses TRBV3-1 (or the pseudogene TRBV3-2) and TRBJ2-5; 8 bases line up with TRBD2. V shed 4 bases, J shed 3 bases, and the junction held 4 bases outside the gene matches. CDR3 length equals 14 residues. Germline V gene data show CDR1 as LGHDT and CDR2 as YNNKEL (reference sequence). Here the CDR3 DNA reads TGTGCCAGCAGCCCAAGCGGGGGAGAAGAGACCCAGTACTTC. This gives the protein CASSPSGGEETQYF.